This passage covers 6 T cell receptor beta chains from one sample sequenced in a study of T cell responses to AZD1222 COVID-19 vaccine. Assay: immunoSEQ multiplex PCR; the TCRdb copy retains only in-frame clones and omits some. The sample includes tens of thousands of clones, 89% seen only once; the top ten take over 2%. Specimen: peripheral blood, collected on day 0 of AZD1222 vaccination. These receptors all stem from an adult in good health.

The gene calls are TRBV5-1 and TRBJ1-2; maybe TRBD1 (5 bases). Deletions cut 1 base from V and 0 bases from J, with 13 bases between. Germline V CDR1 and CDR2: SGHRS, YFSETQ. The CDR3 totals 16 residues. The CDR3 region is CASSLLGTPANYGYTF. DNA of the CDR3: TGCGCCAGCAGCTTGCTGGGGACGCCAGCTAACTATGGCTACACCTTC.

CDR3 DNA: TGTGCCAGCAGCGTAGGGGTAGTTGGCTACGAGCAGTACTTC. This codes for CASSVGVVGYEQYF. This chain uses TRBV9 with TRBJ2-7; D is unclear. The V end was cut by 0 bases, the J end by 3 bases, with 10 bases between. The CDR3 totals 14 residues. Germline V lookup: CDR1 SGDLS, CDR2 YYNGEE.

This clone was detected only a few times. The chain combines TRBV6-1 with TRBJ2-7; 10 bases line up with TRBD2. CDR3 length equals 15 residues. Germline V gene sequence: CDR1 MNHNS, CDR2 SASEGT. V lost 2 bases and J lost 0; bases outside the gene matches: 1. CDR3 sequence: CASSERTSGSYEQYF. The CDR3 region has the DNA TGTGCCAGCAGTGAAAGGACTAGCGGCTCCTACGAGCAGTACTTC.

This sequence joins TRBV19 and TRBJ2-2; TRBD2 matches at 7 bases. V shed 6 bases and J 0 bases; nucleotides not matched to a gene: 7. Germline loops: CDR1 LNHDA, CDR2 SQIVND (reference sequence). The CDR3 contains 16 residues. The CDR3 coding sequence is TGTGCCAGTAGCATCAAGCGGGGTGCGAACACCGGGGAGCTGTTTTTT. Amino acid sequence: CASSIKRGANTGELFF.

The V call is TRBV3-1 (or the pseudogene TRBV3-2), the J call TRBJ2-7, with 7 bases lining up with TRBD2. The junction had 10 bases not matched to a gene; V was cut back by 4 bases and J by 4 bases. In germline, CDR1 is LGHDT, CDR2 YNNKEL (reference sequence). The CDR3 has 15 residues. In DNA, the CDR3 is TGTGCCAGCAGCCTAAGCTGGCGGGAGTATTACGAGCAGTACTTC. It codes for CASSLSWREYYEQYF.

The chain employs TRBV18 and TRBJ1-1, with D perhaps matching TRBD1 (5 bases). CDR3 length equals 13 residues. Germline V gene lookup returns CDR1 KGHSH and CDR2 LQKENI. The V gene lost 6 bases and the J gene lost 1 base, with 9 bases spanning the gap. The CDR3 DNA reads TGTGCCAGCTCGATCCAGGGGAACACTGAAGCTTTCTTT. As protein: CASSIQGNTEAFF.